The clone carrying this TCR beta chain was counted at least ten times. Its matching antigen is unknown. Sequencing libraries for TCR beta were prepared with iRepertoire HTBI primers and Arm-PCR of CDR3 regions. TCRdb redid the calling of the multiplex PCR reads with MiXCR, one entry per CDR3 protein. The data hold some 560,000 distinct CDR3 sequences, with roughly 16% observed a single time. The record originates from a study of regulatory T cells in long-lasting Graves disease. Time point specified: newly diagnosed GD, antithyroid drugs for less than 3 months. Extracted PBMC RNA gave rise to the TCR library. General study findings and limits: Persistent disease showed a preference for TRBV28, TRBJ1-2 and TRBJ2-5.

This CDR3 contains 12 residues. CDR1 is LGHDT and CDR2 is YNNKEL in the germline V gene (reference sequence). Trimming removed 4 bases at V and 4 bases at J, with 5 bases between. A further study also used this sample, focusing on T cells in Graves' hyperthyroidism and ophthalmopathy. That report adds: TCR CDR3 regions were first amplified by RT-PCR with HTBI primers.

The source was peripheral blood mononuclear cells (PBMCs), collected at new diagnosis, from a patient treated with antithyroid drugs. The chain joins TRBV3-1 to TRBJ2-1; no reliable D call. The TCR sequence derives from a woman aged 35-65 years with Graves disease. CDR3 amino acids: CASSPQYNEQFF. CDR3 nucleotides: TGTGCCAGCAGCCCCCAGTACAATGAGCAGTTCTTC.